This TCR beta chain appears in the sequencing data of a study of T-cell reconstitution after alpha-beta-depleted transplantation in children. It was with unique molecular identifiers that the TCRbeta library was prepared. TCRdb fed the PCR reads into MiXCR, producing one record per CDR3 protein. The data show around 96,000 distinct CDR3 sequences, approximately 12% seen once. CDR1 and CDR2 (germline): DFQATT, SNEGSKA (reference sequence). V lost 7 bases to trimming and J lost 3 bases; unmatched junction nucleotides: 4. This CDR3 region has 12 residues. This clonotype was found many times. Sample: PBMCs from the stem cell graft donor, taken from the stem cell graft. The receptor's source is a human donor who donated a stem cell graft to a child with inherited bone marrow failure. The chain couples TRBV20-1 to TRBJ1-1; TRBD1 matches 8 bases. The CDR3 is CSVQGADTEAFF. The CDR3 DNA follows: TGCAGTGTTCAGGGGGCTGACACTGAAGCTTTCTTT.